This T cell receptor (beta chain) was sequenced during a study of T cells in Graves' hyperthyroidism and ophthalmopathy. Regarding the study as a whole: The model predicted ophthalmopathy a median around 6 months before onset.

This CDR3 comprises 13 residues. V was clipped by 8 bases and J by 3 bases, with 13 bases between them. In germline, CDR1 is KGHSH, CDR2 LQKENI. Newly diagnosed hyperthyroidism patients aged 18 to 65 years had disease lasting under 2 months. As concerns this clonotype: The antigen is undetermined.

Amplified regions were TCR beta CDR3 sequences from RNA transcripts. Researchers ran a first-round RT-PCR on the TCR CDR3 using the HTBI primer set. TCRdb independently ran MiXCR on the multiplex PCR reads; one entry per CDR3 protein. The sample yields roughly 750,000 distinct CDR3 sequences, less than 20% seen once. The J gene is TRBJ1-1, the V gene TRBV18; TRBD1 might be the D (5 bases). The sequence was obtained from a man aged 18 to 35 with Graves' hyperthyroidism. The specimen was blood. CDR3 residues: CASPARGDTEAFF. As DNA, the CDR3 is TGTGCCAGCCCCGCGAGGGGAGACACTGAAGCTTTCTTT.